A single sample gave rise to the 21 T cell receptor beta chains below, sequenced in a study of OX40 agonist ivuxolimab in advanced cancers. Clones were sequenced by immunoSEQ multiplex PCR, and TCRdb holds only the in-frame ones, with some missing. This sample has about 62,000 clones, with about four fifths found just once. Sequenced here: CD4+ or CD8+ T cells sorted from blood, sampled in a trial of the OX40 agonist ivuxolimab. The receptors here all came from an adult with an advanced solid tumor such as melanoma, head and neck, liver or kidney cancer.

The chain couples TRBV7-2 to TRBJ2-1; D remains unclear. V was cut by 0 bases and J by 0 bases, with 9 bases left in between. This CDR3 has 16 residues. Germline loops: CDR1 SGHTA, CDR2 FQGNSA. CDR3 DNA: TGTGCCAGCAGCTTAGCGAGTTCGGCCTCCTACAATGAGCAGTTCTTC. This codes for CASSLASSASYNEQFF. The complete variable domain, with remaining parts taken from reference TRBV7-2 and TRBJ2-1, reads GAGVSQSPSNKVTEKGKDVELRCDPISGHTALYWYRQSLGQGLEFLIYFQGNSAPDKSGLPSDRFSAERTGGSVSTLTIQRTQQEDSAVYLCASSLASSASYNEQFFGPGTRLTVL.

CDR3 nucleotide sequence: TGCGCCAGCAGAAAGGTACCTCGACGCAGGCACTATGGCTACACCTTC. Translating gives CASRKVPRRRHYGYTF. The chain has TRBV10-1 and TRBJ1-2, with D uncertain. The CDR3 has 16 residues. Germline-derived CDR1 and CDR2 are WNHNN and SYGVQD (reference sequence). V lost 6 bases and J 3 bases, leaving 20 bases between the germline ends.

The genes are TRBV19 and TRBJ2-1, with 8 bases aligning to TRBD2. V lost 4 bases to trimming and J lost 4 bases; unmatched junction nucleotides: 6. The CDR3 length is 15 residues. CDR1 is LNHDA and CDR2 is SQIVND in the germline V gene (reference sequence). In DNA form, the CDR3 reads TGTGCCAGTAGTAAAACTAGCGGAGAGTACAATGAGCAGTTCTTC. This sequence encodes CASSKTSGEYNEQFF. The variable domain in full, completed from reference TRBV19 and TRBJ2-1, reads DGGITQSPKYLFRKEGQNVTLSCEQNLNHDAMYWYRQDPGQGLRLIYYSQIVNDFQKGDIAEGYSVSREKKESFPLTVTSAQKNPTAFYLCASSKTSGEYNEQFFGPGTRLTVL.

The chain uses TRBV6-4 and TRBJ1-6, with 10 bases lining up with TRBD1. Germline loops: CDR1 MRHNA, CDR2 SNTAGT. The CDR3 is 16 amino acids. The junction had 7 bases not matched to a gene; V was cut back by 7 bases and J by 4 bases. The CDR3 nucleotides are TGTGCCAGCACCAAGACAGGGGGCCATTATAATTCACCCCTCCACTTT. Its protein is CASTKTGGHYNSPLHF.

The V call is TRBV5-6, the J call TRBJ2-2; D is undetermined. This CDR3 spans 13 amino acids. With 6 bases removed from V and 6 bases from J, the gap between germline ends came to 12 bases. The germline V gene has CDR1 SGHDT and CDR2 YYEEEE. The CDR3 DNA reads TGTGCCAGCAACCTTCCTGGGTCCGGGGAGCTGTTTTTT. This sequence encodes CASNLPGSGELFF. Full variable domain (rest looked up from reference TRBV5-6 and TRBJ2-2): DAGVTQSPTHLIKTRGQQVTLRCSPKSGHDTVSWYQQALGQGPQFIFQYYEEEERQRGNFPDRFSGHQFPNYSSELNVNALLLGDSALYLCASNLPGSGELFFGEGSRLTVL.

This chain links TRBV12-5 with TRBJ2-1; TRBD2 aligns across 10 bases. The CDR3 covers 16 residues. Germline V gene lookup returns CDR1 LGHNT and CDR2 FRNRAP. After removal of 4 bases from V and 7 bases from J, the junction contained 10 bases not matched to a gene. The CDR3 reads CASGSSSGGFYNEQFF. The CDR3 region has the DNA TGTGCTAGTGGTTCGTCTAGCGGGGGCTTCTATAATGAGCAGTTCTTC.

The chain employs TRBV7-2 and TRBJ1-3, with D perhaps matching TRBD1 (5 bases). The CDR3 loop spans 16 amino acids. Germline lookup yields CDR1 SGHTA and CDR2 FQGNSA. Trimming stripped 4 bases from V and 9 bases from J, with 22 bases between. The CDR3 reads CASSSTGTATGSTIYF. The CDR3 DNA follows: TGTGCCAGCAGCTCGACCGGGACCGCAACCGGGTCCACCATATATTTT.

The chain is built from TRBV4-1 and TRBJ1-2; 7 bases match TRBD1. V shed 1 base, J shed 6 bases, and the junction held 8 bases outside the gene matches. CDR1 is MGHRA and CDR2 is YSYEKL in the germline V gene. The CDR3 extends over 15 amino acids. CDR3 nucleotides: TGCGCCAGCAGCCAAGGCTCCGCCACAGGGGATGGCTACACCTTC. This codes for CASSQGSATGDGYTF.

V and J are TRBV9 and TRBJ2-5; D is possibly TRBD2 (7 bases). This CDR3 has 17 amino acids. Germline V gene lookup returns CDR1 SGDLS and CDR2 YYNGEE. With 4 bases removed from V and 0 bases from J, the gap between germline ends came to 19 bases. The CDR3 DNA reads TGTGCCAGCAGCTCCTGGGGGGGGCTAGGGTACCAAGAGACCCAGTACTTC. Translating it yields CASSSWGGLGYQETQYF.

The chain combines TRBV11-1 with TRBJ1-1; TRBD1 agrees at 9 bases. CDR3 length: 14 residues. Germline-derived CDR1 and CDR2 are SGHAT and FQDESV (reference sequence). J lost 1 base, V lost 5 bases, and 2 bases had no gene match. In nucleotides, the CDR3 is TGTGCCAGCAGCAAGACAGGGGGGAACACTGAAGCTTTCTTT. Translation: CASSKTGGNTEAFF.

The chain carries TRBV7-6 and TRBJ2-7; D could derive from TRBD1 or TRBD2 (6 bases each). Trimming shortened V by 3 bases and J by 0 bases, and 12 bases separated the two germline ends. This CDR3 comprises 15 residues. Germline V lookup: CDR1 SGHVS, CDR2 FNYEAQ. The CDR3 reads CASSLGGSRSYEQYF. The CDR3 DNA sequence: TGTGCCAGCAGCTTGGGGGGCTCTCGCTCCTACGAGCAGTACTTC.

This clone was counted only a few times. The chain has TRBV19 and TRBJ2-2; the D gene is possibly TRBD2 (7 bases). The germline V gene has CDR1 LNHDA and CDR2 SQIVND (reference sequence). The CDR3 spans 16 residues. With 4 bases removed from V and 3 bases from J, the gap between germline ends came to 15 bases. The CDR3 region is CASSRGSGGDTGELFF. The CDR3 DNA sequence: TGTGCCAGTAGTAGGGGGTCGGGGGGCGACACCGGGGAGCTGTTTTTT. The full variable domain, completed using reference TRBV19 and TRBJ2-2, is DGGITQSPKYLFRKEGQNVTLSCEQNLNHDAMYWYRQDPGQGLRLIYYSQIVNDFQKGDIAEGYSVSREKKESFPLTVTSAQKNPTAFYLCASSRGSGGDTGELFFGEGSRLTVL.

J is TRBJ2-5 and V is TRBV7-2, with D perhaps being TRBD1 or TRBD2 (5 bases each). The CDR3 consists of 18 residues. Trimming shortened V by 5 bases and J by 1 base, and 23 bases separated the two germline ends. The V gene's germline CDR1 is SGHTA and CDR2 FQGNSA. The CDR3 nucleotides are TGTGCCAGCAGCCCAAGGGGCGGGTTCCTGGGGCCCCAAGAGACCCAGTACTTC. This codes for CASSPRGGFLGPQETQYF.

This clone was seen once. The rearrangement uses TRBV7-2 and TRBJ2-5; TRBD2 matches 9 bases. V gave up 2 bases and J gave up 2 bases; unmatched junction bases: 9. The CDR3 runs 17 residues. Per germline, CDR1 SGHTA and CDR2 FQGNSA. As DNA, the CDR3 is TGTGCCAGCAGCTTAAAGTCCCGGACTAGCGCACAAGAGACCCAGTACTTC. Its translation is CASSLKSRTSAQETQYF.

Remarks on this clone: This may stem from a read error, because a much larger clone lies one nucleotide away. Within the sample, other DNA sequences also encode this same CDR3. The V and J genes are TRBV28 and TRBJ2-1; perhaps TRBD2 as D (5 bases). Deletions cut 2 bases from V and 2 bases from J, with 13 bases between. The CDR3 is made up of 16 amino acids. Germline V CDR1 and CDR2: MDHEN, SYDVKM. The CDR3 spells CASSLGGSGTYNEQFF. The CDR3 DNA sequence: TGTGCCAGCAGTTTAGGTGGGAGTGGAACCTACAATGAGCAGTTCTTC. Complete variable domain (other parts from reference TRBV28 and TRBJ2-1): DVKVTQSSRYLVKRTGEKVFLECVQDMDHENMFWYRQDPGLGLRLIYFSYDVKMKEKGDIPEGYSVSREKKERFSLILESASTNQTSMYLCASSLGGSGTYNEQFFGPGTRLTVL.

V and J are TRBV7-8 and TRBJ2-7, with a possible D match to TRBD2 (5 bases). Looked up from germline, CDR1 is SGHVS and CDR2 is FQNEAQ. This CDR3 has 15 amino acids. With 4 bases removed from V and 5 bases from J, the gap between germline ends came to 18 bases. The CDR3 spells CASSSPPGNGDEQYF. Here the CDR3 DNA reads TGTGCCAGCAGCTCCCCACCCGGGAATGGGGACGAGCAGTACTTC.

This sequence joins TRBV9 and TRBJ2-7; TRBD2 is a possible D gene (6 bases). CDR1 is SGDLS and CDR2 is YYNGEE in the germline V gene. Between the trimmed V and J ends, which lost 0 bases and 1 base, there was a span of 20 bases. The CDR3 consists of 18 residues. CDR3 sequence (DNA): TGTGCCAGCAGCGTAGACCCCACCGGAGGGTTGGGTTCCTACGAGCAGTACTTC. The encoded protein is CASSVDPTGGLGSYEQYF.

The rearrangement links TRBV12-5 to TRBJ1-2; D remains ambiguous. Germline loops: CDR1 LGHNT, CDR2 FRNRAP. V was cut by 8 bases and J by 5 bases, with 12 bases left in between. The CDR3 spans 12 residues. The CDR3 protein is CASSPTTYGYTF. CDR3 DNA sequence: TGTGCTAGTAGCCCGACTACTTATGGCTACACCTTC. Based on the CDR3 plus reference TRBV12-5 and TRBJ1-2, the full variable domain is DARVTQTPRHKVTEMGQEVTMRCQPILGHNTVFWYRQTMMQGLELLAYFRNRAPLDDSGMPKDRFSAEMPDATLATLKIQPSEPRDSAVYFCASSPTTYGYTFGSGTRLTVV.

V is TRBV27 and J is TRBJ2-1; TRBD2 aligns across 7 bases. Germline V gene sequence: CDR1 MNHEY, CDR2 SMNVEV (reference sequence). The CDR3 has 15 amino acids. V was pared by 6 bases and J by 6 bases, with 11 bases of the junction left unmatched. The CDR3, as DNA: TGTGCCAGCAGCCCGCGGGCGGGGGTGATCAATGAGCAGTTCTTC. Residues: CASSPRAGVINEQFF.

CDR3 amino acids: CASSLLILDNEQFF. The DNA for the CDR3 is TGTGCCAGCAGTTTACTGATCCTAGACAATGAGCAGTTCTTC. The chain has TRBV27 and TRBJ2-1, with D hard to call. The CDR3 sequence is 14 residues long. Looked up from germline, CDR1 is MNHEY and CDR2 is SMNVEV (reference sequence). Trimming pared 2 bases from V and 5 bases from J, leaving 10 bases between.

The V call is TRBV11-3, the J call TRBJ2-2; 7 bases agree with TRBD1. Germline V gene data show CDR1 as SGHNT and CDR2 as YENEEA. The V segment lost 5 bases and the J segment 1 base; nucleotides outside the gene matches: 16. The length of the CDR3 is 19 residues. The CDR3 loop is CASSQTLSITGENTGELFF. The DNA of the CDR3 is TGTGCCAGCAGCCAGACCCTCTCCATTACAGGGGAGAACACCGGGGAGCTGTTTTTT.